This is a list of T cell receptor beta chains from one sample in a study of breast tumors, draining lymph nodes, adjacent tissues. Each CDR3 protein is one row after TCRdb ran MiXCR on the multiplex PCR reads. The repertoire holds about 80,000 distinct CDR3 sequences, with about 21% as singletons. Sample: axillary lymph node tissue. The source of these receptors is a female donor with breast cancer. Some clones in this sample may be carry-over from other donors' samples. The conserved cysteine and the conserved F or W are not part of the CDR3 here. Each record gives: V gene, J gene, CDR3 protein.

>TRBV18|TRBJ2-7
ASSQQYEQY
>TRBV20-1|TRBJ2-2
SATELVSTGELF
>TRBV5-1|TRBJ2-3
ASSLVPSTDTQY
>TRBV4-2|TRBJ2-2
ASSWGGSNTGELF
>TRBV11-2|TRBJ2-3
ASSGLSDRTILTDTQY
>TRBV4-3|TRBJ1-5
ASSQDIGNQPQH
>TRBV29-1|TRBJ1-4
SVAGTGFSDEKLF
>TRBV6-5|TRBJ2-7
ASSPDRTISGAVYKQY
>TRBV5-4|TRBJ2-7
ASSLVAGGGGEQY
>TRBV19|TRBJ1-2
ASSITGGGSGYT
>TRBV6-1|TRBJ1-4
ASSGFDREKLF
>TRBV7-8|TRBJ2-7
ASSLEQISYEQY
>TRBV11-3|TRBJ2-7
ASSPRTGGAYEQY
>TRBV4-1|TRBJ2-1
ASKRDYFLEEQF
>TRBV7-9|TRBJ2-5
ASSFPGLAGGY
>TRBV6-2/TRBV6-3|TRBJ2-7
ASRTGSTYEQY
>TRBV7-9|TRBJ1-2
ASSPGTGPGYGYT
>TRBV9|TRBJ2-3
ASSVAGQGMITQY
>TRBV12-3/TRBV12-4|TRBJ2-1
ASSLRASGNHEQF
>TRBV20-1|TRBJ2-1
SAFSLSGGSYNEQF
>TRBV18|TRBJ2-5
ASSSSWGSQETQY
>TRBV15|TRBJ2-5
ATSAQTETAGTQY
>TRBV12-3/TRBV12-4|TRBJ2-1
ASSFGTSGRIIGYEQF
>TRBV7-8|TRBJ2-2
ASSVMGAPNTGELF
>TRBV7-2|TRBJ2-1
ASTRTSGSGEQF
>TRBV11-2|TRBJ2-3
ASSLLAWSGRATDTQY
>TRBV7-3|TRBJ2-1
ASSLIGGTNGEQF
>TRBV27|TRBJ2-7
ASSLKGTGSYEQY
>TRBV6-5|TRBJ1-2
ASSYPPPYRGHGYT
>TRBV5-4|TRBJ2-1
ASSATSGRAFGYNEQF
>TRBV7-9|TRBJ2-3
ASSSRIASSTDTQY
>TRBV20-1|TRBJ1-2
SARDLYRRGLGYT
>TRBV12-3/TRBV12-4|TRBJ2-3
ASTPALAGGPDTQY